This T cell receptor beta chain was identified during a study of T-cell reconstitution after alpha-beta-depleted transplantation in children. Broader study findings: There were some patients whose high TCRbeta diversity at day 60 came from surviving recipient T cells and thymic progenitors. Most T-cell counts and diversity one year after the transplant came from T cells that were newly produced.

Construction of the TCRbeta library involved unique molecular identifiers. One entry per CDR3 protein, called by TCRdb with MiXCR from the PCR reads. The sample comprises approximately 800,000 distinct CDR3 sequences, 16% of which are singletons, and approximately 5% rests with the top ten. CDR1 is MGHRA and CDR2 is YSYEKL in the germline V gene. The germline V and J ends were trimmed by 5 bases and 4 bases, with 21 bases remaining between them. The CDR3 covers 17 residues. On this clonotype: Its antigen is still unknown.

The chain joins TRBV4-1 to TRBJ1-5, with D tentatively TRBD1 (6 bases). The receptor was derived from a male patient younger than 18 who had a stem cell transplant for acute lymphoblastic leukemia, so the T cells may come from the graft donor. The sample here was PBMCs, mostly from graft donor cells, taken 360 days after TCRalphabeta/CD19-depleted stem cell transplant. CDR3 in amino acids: CASSGRGGGGRNQPQHF. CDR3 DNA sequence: TGCGCCAGCAGCGGCCGGGGAGGGGGGGGGCGGAATCAGCCCCAGCATTTT.